This T cell receptor (beta chain) was captured by sequencing in a study of OX40 agonist ivuxolimab in advanced cancers. Here immunoSEQ multiplex PCR was the method, and the copy in TCRdb shows in-frame clones only, minus some. The data show fewer than 85,000 clones, about 84% seen once. Deletions cut 7 bases from V and 6 bases from J, with 19 bases between. The CDR3 has 15 residues. Germline V gives CDR1 SNHLY, CDR2 FYNNEI. J is TRBJ2-1 and V is TRBV2, with a possible D match to TRBD2 (7 bases). This receptor was taken from an adult with an advanced solid tumor such as melanoma, head and neck, liver or kidney cancer. Sequences were derived from CD4+ or CD8+ T cells sorted from blood, sampled in a trial of the OX40 agonist ivuxolimab. The CDR3 DNA follows: TGTGCCAGCAATGGGGCCTTGGGAGGGGGCAATGAGCAGTTCTTC. It encodes CASNGALGGGNEQFF.